This T cell receptor (beta chain) appears in the sequencing data of a study of shared clonotypes between healthy human individuals. As for the study in general: Donors consisted of a couple of women and a few men between 18 and 49. CD4 naive cells filled three plates per donor, CD4 memory three, CD8 naive two and CD8 memory one.

Sequencing used immunoSEQ multiplex PCR; TCRdb keeps in-frame clones, though not all of them. The profile shows about 2.4 million clones, roughly 93% of them singletons. Study observations and caveats: The study found roughly 5.3% of naive CD4 clonotypes shared across a handful of donors.

About this clone itself: Its antigen is currently unknown.

Germline V gene data show CDR1 as MNHNY and CDR2 as SVGAGI (reference sequence). V lost 7 bases, J lost 4 bases, and 8 bases stayed unmatched. The CDR3 consists of 16 residues. The sequence was collected from a man aged 18 to 30 in good health. Some clones in this sample may be carry-over from other donors' samples. The chain links TRBV6-6 to TRBJ2-1; the match to TRBD2 covers 12 bases. Sample: naive CD4+ T cells from PBMCs. Subset defined: CD45RA+ positively selected. The CDR3 loop is CASIPTGTSGYNEQFF. The CDR3 nucleotides are TGTGCCAGCATCCCAACGGGGACTAGCGGGTACAATGAGCAGTTCTTC.